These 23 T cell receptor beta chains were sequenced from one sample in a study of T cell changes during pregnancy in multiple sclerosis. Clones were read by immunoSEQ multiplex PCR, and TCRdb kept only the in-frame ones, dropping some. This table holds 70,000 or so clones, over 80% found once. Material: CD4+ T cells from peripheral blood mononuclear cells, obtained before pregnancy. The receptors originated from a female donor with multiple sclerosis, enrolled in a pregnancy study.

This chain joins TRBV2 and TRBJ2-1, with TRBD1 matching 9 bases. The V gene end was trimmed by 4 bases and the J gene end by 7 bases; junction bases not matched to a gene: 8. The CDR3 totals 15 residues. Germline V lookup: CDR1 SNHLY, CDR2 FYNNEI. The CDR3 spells CASSVLDRGPNEQFF. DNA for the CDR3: TGTGCCAGCAGTGTTCTGGACAGGGGCCCGAATGAGCAGTTCTTC.

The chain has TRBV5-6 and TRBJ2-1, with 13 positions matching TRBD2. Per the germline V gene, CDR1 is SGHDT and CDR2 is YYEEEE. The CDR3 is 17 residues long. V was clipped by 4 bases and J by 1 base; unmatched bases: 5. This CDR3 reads CASSPGLAGISYNEQFF. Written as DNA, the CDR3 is TGTGCCAGCAGCCCGGGACTAGCGGGGATTTCCTACAATGAGCAGTTCTTC.

The CDR3 nucleotides are TGTGCCAGCAGCTGGGAACCGGGACTAAGCACAGATACGCAGTATTTT. It is translated as CASSWEPGLSTDTQYF. The V gene is TRBV7-3, the J gene TRBJ2-3; TRBD2 matches at 7 bases. With 4 bases clipped from V and 0 bases from J, the junction kept 7 bases outside the gene matches. There are 16 residues in the CDR3. Per the germline V gene, CDR1 is SGHTA and CDR2 is FQGTGA.

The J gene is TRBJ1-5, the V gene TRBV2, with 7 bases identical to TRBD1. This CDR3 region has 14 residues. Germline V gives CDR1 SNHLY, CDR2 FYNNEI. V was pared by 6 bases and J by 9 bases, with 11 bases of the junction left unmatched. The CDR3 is CASSPRDSRPPQHF. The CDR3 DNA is TGTGCCAGCAGCCCAAGGGACAGTCGTCCGCCCCAGCATTTT.

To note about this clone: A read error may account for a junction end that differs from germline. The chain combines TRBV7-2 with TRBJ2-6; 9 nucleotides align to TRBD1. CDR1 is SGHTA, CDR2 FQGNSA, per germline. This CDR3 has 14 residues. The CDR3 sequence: CASSLAAAHRGQGF. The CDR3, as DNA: TGTGCCAGCAGCTTAGCGGCCGCGCACAGGGGGCAGGGTTTC.

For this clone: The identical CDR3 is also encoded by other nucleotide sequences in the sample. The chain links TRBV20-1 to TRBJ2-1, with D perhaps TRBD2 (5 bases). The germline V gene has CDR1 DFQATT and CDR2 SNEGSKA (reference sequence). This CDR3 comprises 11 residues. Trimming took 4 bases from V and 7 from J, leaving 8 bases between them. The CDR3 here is CSATTRNEQFF. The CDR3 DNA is TGCAGTGCTACTACTAGGAATGAGCAGTTCTTC.

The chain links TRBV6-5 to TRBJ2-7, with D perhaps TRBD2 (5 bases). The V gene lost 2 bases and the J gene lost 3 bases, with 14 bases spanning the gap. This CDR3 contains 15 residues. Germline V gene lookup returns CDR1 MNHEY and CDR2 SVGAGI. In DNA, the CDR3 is TGTGCCAGCAGTTACCGCCCCGGGAAGAGCTACGAGCAGTACTTC. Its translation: CASSYRPGKSYEQYF.

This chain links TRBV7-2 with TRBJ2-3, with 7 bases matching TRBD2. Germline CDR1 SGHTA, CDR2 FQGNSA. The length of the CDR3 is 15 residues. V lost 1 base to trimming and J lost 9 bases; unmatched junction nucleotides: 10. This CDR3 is CASSLVSQRGETQYF. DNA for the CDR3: TGTGCCAGCAGCTTAGTTTCCCAGCGGGGCGAGACGCAGTATTTT. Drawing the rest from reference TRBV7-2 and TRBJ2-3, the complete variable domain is GAGVSQSPSNKVTEKGKDVELRCDPISGHTALYWYRQSLGQGLEFLIYFQGNSAPDKSGLPSDRFSAERTGGSVSTLTIQRTQQEDSAVYLCASSLVSQRGETQYFGPGTRLTVL.

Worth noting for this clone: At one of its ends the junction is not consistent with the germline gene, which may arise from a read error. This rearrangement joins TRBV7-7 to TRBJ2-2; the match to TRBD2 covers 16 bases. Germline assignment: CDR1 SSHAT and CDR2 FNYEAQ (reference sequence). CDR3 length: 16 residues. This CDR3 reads CASSSGLAGGPGELFF. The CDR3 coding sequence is TGTGCTAGCAGCTCGGGACTAGCGGGAGGGCCCGGGGAGCTGTTTTTT. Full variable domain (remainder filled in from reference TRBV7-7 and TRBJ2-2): GAGVSQSPRYKVTKRGQDVTLRCDPISSHATLYWYQQALGQGPEFLTYFNYEAQPDKSGLPSDRFSAERPEGSISTLTIQRTEQRDSAMYRCASSSGLAGGPGELFFGEGSRLTVL.

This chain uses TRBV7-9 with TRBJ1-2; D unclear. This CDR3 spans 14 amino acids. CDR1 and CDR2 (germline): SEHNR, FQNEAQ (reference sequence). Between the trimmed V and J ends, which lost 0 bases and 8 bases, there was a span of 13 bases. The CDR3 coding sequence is TGTGCCAGCAGCTTAGCGCACGGTGAGCAAGGCTACACCTTC. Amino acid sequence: CASSLAHGEQGYTF.

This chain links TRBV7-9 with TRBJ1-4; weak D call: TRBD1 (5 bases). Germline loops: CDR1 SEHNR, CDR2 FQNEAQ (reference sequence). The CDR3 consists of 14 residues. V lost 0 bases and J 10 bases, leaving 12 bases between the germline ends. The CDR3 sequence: CASSLAGQGAKLFF. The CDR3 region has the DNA TGTGCCAGCAGCTTAGCAGGTCAGGGTGCAAAACTGTTTTTT.

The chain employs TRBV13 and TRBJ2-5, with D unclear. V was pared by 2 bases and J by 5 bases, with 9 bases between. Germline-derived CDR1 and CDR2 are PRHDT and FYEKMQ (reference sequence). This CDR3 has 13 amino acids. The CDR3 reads CASSLIPRETQYF. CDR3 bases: TGTGCCAGCAGCTTAATCCCGAGGGAGACCCAGTACTTC.

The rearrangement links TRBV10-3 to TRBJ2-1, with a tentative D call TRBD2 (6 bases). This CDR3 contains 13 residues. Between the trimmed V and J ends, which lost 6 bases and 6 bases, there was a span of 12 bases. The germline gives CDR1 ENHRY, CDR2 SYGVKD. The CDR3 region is CAIREAGLNEQFF. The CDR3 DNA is TGTGCCATCAGGGAAGCGGGCCTCAATGAGCAGTTCTTC.

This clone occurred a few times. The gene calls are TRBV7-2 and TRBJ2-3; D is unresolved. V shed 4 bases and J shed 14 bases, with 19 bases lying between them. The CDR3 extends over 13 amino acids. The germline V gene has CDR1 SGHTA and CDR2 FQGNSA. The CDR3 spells CASSSRPQAPGYF. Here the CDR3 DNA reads TGTGCCAGCAGCTCGCGACCCCAAGCCCCAGGGTATTTT.

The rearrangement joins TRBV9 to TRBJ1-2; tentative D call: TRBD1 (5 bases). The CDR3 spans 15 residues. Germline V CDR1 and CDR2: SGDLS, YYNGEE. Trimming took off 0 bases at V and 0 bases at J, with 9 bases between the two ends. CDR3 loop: CASSVASRANYGYTF. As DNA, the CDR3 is TGTGCCAGCAGCGTAGCTTCCAGGGCTAACTATGGCTACACCTTC.

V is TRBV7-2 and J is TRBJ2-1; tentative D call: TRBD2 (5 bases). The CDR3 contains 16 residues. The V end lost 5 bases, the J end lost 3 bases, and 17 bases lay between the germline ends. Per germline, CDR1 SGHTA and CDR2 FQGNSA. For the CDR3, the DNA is TGTGCCAGCAGCCAAGGAAGCGGAGTGGGCTACAATGAGCAGTTCTTC. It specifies CASSQGSGVGYNEQFF.

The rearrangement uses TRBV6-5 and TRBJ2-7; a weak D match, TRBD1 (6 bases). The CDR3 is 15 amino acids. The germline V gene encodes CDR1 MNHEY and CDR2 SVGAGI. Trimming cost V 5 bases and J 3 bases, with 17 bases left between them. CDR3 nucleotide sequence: TGTGCCAGCAGTAATTACAGGGCTTACTACTACGAGCAGTACTTC. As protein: CASSNYRAYYYEQYF.

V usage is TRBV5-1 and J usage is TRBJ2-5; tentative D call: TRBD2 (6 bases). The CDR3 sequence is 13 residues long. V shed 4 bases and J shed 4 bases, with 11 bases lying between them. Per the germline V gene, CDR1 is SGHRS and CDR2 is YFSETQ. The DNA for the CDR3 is TGCGCCAGCAGCCTTCGGGGGAGAGAGACCCAGTACTTC. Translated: CASSLRGRETQYF.

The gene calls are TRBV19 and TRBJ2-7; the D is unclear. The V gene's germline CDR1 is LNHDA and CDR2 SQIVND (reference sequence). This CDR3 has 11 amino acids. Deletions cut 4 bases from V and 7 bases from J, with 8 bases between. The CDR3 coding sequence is TGTGCCAGTAGTAGGCTGAGGGAGCAGTACTTC. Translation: CASSRLREQYF.

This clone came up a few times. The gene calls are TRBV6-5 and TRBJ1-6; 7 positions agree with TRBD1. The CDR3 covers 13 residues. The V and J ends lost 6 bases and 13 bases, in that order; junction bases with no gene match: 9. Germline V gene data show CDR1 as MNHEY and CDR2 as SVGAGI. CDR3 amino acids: CASRPGQYVPLHF. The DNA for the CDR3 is TGTGCCAGCAGACCGGGACAGTATGTTCCCCTCCACTTT.

The CDR3 DNA reads TGTGCCAGCAGCGCCGTAGCGGGAGGGCCGACAGATACGCAGTATTTT. As protein: CASSAVAGGPTDTQYF. The chain uses TRBV9 and TRBJ2-3; 11 bases align to TRBD2. CDR1 and CDR2 (germline): SGDLS, YYNGEE. V lost 3 bases and J lost 3; bases outside the gene matches: 6. The CDR3 totals 16 residues.

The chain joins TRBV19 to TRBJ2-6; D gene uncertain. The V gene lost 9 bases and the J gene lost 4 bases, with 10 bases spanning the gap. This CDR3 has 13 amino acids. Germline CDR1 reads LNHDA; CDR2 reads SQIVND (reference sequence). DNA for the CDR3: TGTGCCAGCCTTTACTCCGGGGCCAACGTCCTGACTTTC. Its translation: CASLYSGANVLTF. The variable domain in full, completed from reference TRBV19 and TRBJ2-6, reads DGGITQSPKYLFRKEGQNVTLSCEQNLNHDAMYWYRQDPGQGLRLIYYSQIVNDFQKGDIAEGYSVSREKKESFPLTVTSAQKNPTAFYLCASLYSGANVLTFGAGSRLTVL.

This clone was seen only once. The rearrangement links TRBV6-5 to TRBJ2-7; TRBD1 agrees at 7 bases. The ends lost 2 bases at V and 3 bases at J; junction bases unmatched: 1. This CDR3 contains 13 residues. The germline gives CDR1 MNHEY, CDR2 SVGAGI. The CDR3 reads CASSYGTDYEQYF. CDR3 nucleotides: TGTGCCAGCAGTTACGGGACAGACTACGAGCAGTACTTC.